These 27 T cell receptor beta chains were all obtained from the same sample, sequenced in a study of Ad26.COV2.S vaccination and SARS-CoV-2 variants. This table comes from immunoSEQ multiplex PCR, and its TCRdb copy is limited to in-frame clones, with some not included. The data contain about 98,000 clones, roughly 80% of them singletons. The material sequenced was peripheral blood, taken after recovery from COVID-19. These TCRs come from a human donor who had recovered from COVID-19.

V gene TRBV7-3 combines with J gene TRBJ1-6; D call uncertain. The V gene's germline CDR1 is SGHTA and CDR2 FQGTGA. The CDR3 is 15 residues long. V lost 0 bases and J lost 7, with 10 bases in between. For the CDR3, the DNA is TGTGCCAGCAGCTTAACGAGACACGAGAATTCACCCCTCCACTTT. Protein sequence: CASSLTRHENSPLHF.

The rearrangement links TRBV27 to TRBJ1-2, with D unresolved. Germline values: CDR1 MNHEY, CDR2 SMNVEV (reference sequence). The CDR3 runs to 13 residues. V was clipped by 8 bases and J by 2 bases, with 12 bases between them. The CDR3 reads CASRGQGNYGYTF. In nucleotides, the CDR3 is TGTGCCAGCCGCGGCCAAGGGAACTATGGCTACACCTTC.

The chain joins TRBV3-1 (or the pseudogene TRBV3-2) to TRBJ2-1, with 8 nucleotides matching TRBD1. This CDR3 spans 16 amino acids. Germline values: CDR1 LGHDT, CDR2 YNNKEL (reference sequence). V dropped 4 bases and J dropped 9; count of bases not matched to a gene: 14. The CDR3 region is CASSLTWGQVLGEQFF. CDR3 DNA: TGTGCCAGCAGCCTTACATGGGGACAGGTCTTGGGTGAGCAGTTCTTC.

The chain recombines TRBV28 with TRBJ2-1; TRBD2 matches at 12 bases. Trimming removed 7 bases from V and 10 bases from J; junction bases left unmatched: 11. The CDR3 is made up of 15 amino acids. Per germline, CDR1 MDHEN and CDR2 SYDVKM. CDR3 coding DNA: TGTGCCAGCAAGGGCACTAGCGGGGGGAGGGCGGAGCAGTTCTTC. Protein sequence: CASKGTSGGRAEQFF.

This chain joins TRBV5-1 and TRBJ2-5; possible D gene TRBD1, 6 bases. Deletions cut 3 bases from V and 5 bases from J, with 14 bases between. CDR1 is SGHRS and CDR2 is YFSETQ in the germline V gene. CDR3 size: 14 residues. The CDR3, as DNA: TGCGCCAGCAGCTCAACAGGGATGGGGGAGACCCAGTACTTC. It specifies CASSSTGMGETQYF.

The chain is built from TRBV5-1 and TRBJ2-7; possible D gene TRBD1, 5 bases. The CDR3 sequence is 15 residues long. CDR1 and CDR2 (germline): SGHRS, YFSETQ. With 0 bases removed from V and 0 bases from J, the gap between germline ends came to 10 bases. CDR3: CASSLAPQASYEQYF. Written as DNA, the CDR3 is TGCGCCAGCAGCTTGGCCCCACAGGCCTCCTACGAGCAGTACTTC.

This rearrangement joins TRBV5-4 to TRBJ2-5; tentatively, D is TRBD2 (6 bases). V lost 0 bases and J 5 bases, leaving 11 bases between the germline ends. The CDR3 consists of 14 residues. CDR1 and CDR2 from the germline V gene are SGHNT and YYREEE (reference sequence). CDR3 bases: TGTGCCAGCAGCTTGGGGCGGGGTTGGGAGACCCAGTACTTC. Translated: CASSLGRGWETQYF.

The chain is built from TRBV30 and TRBJ1-2, with 10 bases identical to TRBD1. Germline CDR1 and CDR2: GTSNPN and SVGIG (reference sequence). The CDR3 has 13 residues. Trimming at V came to 2 bases and at J to 7 bases, leaving 4 bases not matched to a gene. In nucleotides, the CDR3 is TGTGCCTGGAGTATCGGACAGGGGGGTGGCTACACCTTC. The encoded protein is CAWSIGQGGGYTF.

The chain uses TRBV19 and TRBJ1-5; 11 bases are shared with TRBD1. Germline CDR1 LNHDA, CDR2 SQIVND (reference sequence). The CDR3 has 14 residues. With V trimmed by 6 bases and J by 4 bases, 2 bases remained unmatched. The CDR3 spells CASSGTGGNQPQHF. The CDR3 bases are TGTGCCAGTAGCGGGACAGGGGGAAATCAGCCCCAGCATTTT.

The gene calls are TRBV3-1 (or the pseudogene TRBV3-2) and TRBJ1-1, with 8 bases identical to TRBD1. V shed 4 bases, J shed 10 bases, and the junction held 14 bases outside the gene matches. CDR1 is LGHDT and CDR2 is YNNKEL in the germline V gene (reference sequence). This CDR3 comprises 15 residues. The CDR3 nucleotides read TGTGCCAGCAGCCTTCGATCTCAGGGGGCTAAAGGAGCTTTCTTT. Its translation: CASSLRSQGAKGAFF.

This sequence joins TRBV11-3 and TRBJ1-1; 8 positions match TRBD1. The CDR3 runs 17 residues. The junction had 13 bases not matched to a gene; V was cut back by 4 bases and J by 3 bases. Germline V gives CDR1 SGHNT, CDR2 YENEEA. CDR3 sequence: CASSSSTSGTGDTEAFF. The CDR3 DNA reads TGTGCCAGCAGCTCGTCCACTAGCGGGACAGGAGACACTGAAGCTTTCTTT.

This chain joins TRBV14 and TRBJ2-2; D is ambiguous. Germline loops: CDR1 SGHDN, CDR2 FVKESK. Trimming shortened V by 8 bases and J by 2 bases, and 6 bases separated the two germline ends. The CDR3 loop spans 12 amino acids. The chain's CDR3 is CASRYNTGELFF. Here the CDR3 DNA reads TGTGCCAGCCGTTATAACACCGGGGAGCTGTTTTTT.

The rearrangement links TRBV12-3 or TRBV12-4 to TRBJ1-4, with D hard to call. The CDR3 runs 13 residues. Trimming took off 5 bases at V and 6 bases at J, with 10 bases between the two ends. The CDR3 sequence is CASSPGSHEKLFF. CDR3 bases: TGTGCCAGCAGTCCGGGGTCCCATGAAAAACTGTTTTTT.

The J gene is TRBJ1-1, the V gene TRBV7-2; D remains ambiguous. From germline, CDR1 is SGHTA and CDR2 FQGNSA. CDR3 length equals 13 residues. V was clipped by 4 bases and J by 1 base, with 7 bases between them. The CDR3 nucleotides read TGTGCCAGCAGCTACACTCAGAACACTGAAGCTTTCTTT. It translates to CASSYTQNTEAFF.

This clone was detected only a few times. The J gene is TRBJ2-1, the V gene TRBV4-1; 12 bases map to TRBD2. CDR1 is MGHRA, CDR2 YSYEKL, per germline. The V gene end was trimmed by 4 bases and the J gene end by 1 base; junction bases not matched to a gene: 8. The CDR3 has 18 amino acids. In DNA, the CDR3 is TGCGCCAGCAGCCTTGTCTCTAGCGGGGGGGCATCCTACAATGAGCAGTTCTTC. This sequence encodes CASSLVSSGGASYNEQFF.

The chain combines TRBV5-1 with TRBJ1-5; D is undetermined. V was cut by 0 bases and J by 2 bases, with 6 bases left in between. The V gene's germline CDR1 is SGHRS and CDR2 YFSETQ. The CDR3 loop spans 14 amino acids. The CDR3 sequence: CASSLAFGNQPQHF. For the CDR3, the DNA is TGCGCCAGCAGCTTGGCGTTTGGCAATCAGCCCCAGCATTTT.

The gene calls are TRBV5-1 and TRBJ1-3, with D hard to call. The CDR3 spans 14 residues. Germline CDR1 SGHRS, CDR2 YFSETQ. V dropped 7 bases and J dropped 0 bases, with 11 bases sitting between them. The CDR3 reads CASAEEFSGNTIYF. CDR3 nucleotides: TGCGCCAGCGCGGAAGAGTTCTCTGGAAACACCATATATTTT. The full variable domain, rest sourced from reference TRBV5-1 and TRBJ1-3, is KAGVTQTPRYLIKTRGQQVTLSCSPISGHRSVSWYQQTPGQGLQFLFEYFSETQRNKGNFPGRFSGRQFSNSRSEMNVSTLELGDSALYLCASAEEFSGNTIYFGEGSWLTVV.

This clone showed up just a few times. The V gene is TRBV9, the J gene TRBJ2-6, with TRBD1 matching 8 bases. CDR3 length: 18 amino acids. Germline CDR1 SGDLS, CDR2 YYNGEE. V shed 0 bases, J shed 3 bases, and the junction held 8 bases outside the gene matches. In DNA, the CDR3 is TGTGCCAGCAGCGTAGAGAAGACAGGGGTTGGTGGGGCCAACGTCCTGACTTTC. Amino acid sequence: CASSVEKTGVGGANVLTF.

V and J are TRBV6-2 or TRBV6-3 and TRBJ2-1; 9 bases line up with TRBD2. From germline, CDR1 is MNHEY and CDR2 SVGEGT. The CDR3 runs to 15 residues. Trimming removed 2 bases from V and 7 bases from J; junction bases left unmatched: 6. The CDR3 sequence is CASSYGGGVRNEQFF. The CDR3 coding sequence is TGTGCCAGCAGTTACGGCGGGGGGGTGAGGAATGAGCAGTTCTTC.

The chain couples TRBV28 to TRBJ2-2; TRBD2 matches at 7 bases. CDR3 length: 16 residues. CDR1 and CDR2 (germline): MDHEN, SYDVKM. V lost 1 base and J lost 5; bases outside the gene matches: 7. The CDR3 loop is CASSLYGAGGTGELFF. CDR3 sequence (DNA): TGTGCCAGCAGTTTATACGGTGCCGGGGGGACCGGGGAGCTGTTTTTT.

The CDR3 nucleotides read TGCGCCAGCAGCCTAGGTGGGGCGCGAGAGACCCAGTACTTC. Residues: CASSLGGARETQYF. The chain recombines TRBV5-1 with TRBJ2-5; tentative D call: TRBD1 (5 bases). V shed 4 bases and J shed 4 bases, with 14 bases lying between them. The CDR3 contains 14 residues. CDR1 and CDR2 from the germline V gene are SGHRS and YFSETQ.

The chain recombines TRBV7-3 with TRBJ2-1; D perhaps matches TRBD2 (6 bases). Trimming left V 8 bases short and J 1 base short, with 6 bases between. Germline lookup yields CDR1 SGHTA and CDR2 FQGTGA. CDR3 size: 12 residues. The CDR3 DNA follows: TGTGCCAGCGGGGGGTCCTACAATGAGCAGTTCTTC. Its translation is CASGGSYNEQFF. Looking up the rest from reference TRBV7-3 and TRBJ2-1 gives the full variable domain: GAGVSQTPSNKVTEKGKYVELRCDPISGHTALYWYRQSLGQGPEFLIYFQGTGAADDSGLPNDRFFAVRPEGSVSTLKIQRTERGDSAVYLCASGGSYNEQFFGPGTRLTVL.

V gene TRBV2 combines with J gene TRBJ2-3; no definite D call. The V gene's germline CDR1 is SNHLY and CDR2 FYNNEI. V lost 6 bases, J lost 6 bases, and 13 bases lay in between. The CDR3 sequence is 13 residues long. DNA for the CDR3: TGTGCCAGCAGCCAGCAAGAATGGGATACGCAGTATTTT. As protein: CASSQQEWDTQYF.

The CDR3 nucleotides read TGTGCCAGCAGTTTGCGAGGGGAGCTGTTTTTT. Amino acids: CASSLRGELFF. The chain couples TRBV12-3 or TRBV12-4 to TRBJ2-2, with unresolved D. The V end lost 3 bases, the J end lost 8 bases, and 4 bases lay between the germline ends. The CDR3 loop spans 11 amino acids.

The chain uses TRBV7-7 and TRBJ2-3; the D is unclear. The CDR3 spans 15 residues. Trimming took 4 bases from V and 5 from J, leaving 16 bases between them. From germline, CDR1 is SSHAT and CDR2 FNYEAQ (reference sequence). The CDR3 is CASSSTPGQGDTQYF. Written as DNA, the CDR3 is TGTGCCAGCAGCTCGACCCCCGGGCAAGGAGATACGCAGTATTTT.

This rearrangement joins TRBV5-4 to TRBJ2-3; TRBD2 might be the D (5 bases). The V and J ends lost 4 bases and 6 bases respectively, with 18 bases between them. The germline V gene has CDR1 SGHNT and CDR2 YYREEE (reference sequence). CDR3 size: 15 residues. CDR3 in amino acids: CASSLKSRGMDTQYF. The CDR3 DNA reads TGTGCCAGCAGCCTGAAGTCTCGGGGAATGGATACGCAGTATTTT.

This rearrangement joins TRBV6-5 to TRBJ1-1; tentative D call: TRBD1 (5 bases). Germline V gene sequence: CDR1 MNHEY, CDR2 SVGAGI. The CDR3 sequence is 15 residues long. The V gene lost 2 bases and the J gene lost 1 base, with 11 bases spanning the gap. The CDR3 nucleotides are TGTGCCAGCAGTTACGGGGGTTTTCCGAACACTGAAGCTTTCTTT. Translated: CASSYGGFPNTEAFF.